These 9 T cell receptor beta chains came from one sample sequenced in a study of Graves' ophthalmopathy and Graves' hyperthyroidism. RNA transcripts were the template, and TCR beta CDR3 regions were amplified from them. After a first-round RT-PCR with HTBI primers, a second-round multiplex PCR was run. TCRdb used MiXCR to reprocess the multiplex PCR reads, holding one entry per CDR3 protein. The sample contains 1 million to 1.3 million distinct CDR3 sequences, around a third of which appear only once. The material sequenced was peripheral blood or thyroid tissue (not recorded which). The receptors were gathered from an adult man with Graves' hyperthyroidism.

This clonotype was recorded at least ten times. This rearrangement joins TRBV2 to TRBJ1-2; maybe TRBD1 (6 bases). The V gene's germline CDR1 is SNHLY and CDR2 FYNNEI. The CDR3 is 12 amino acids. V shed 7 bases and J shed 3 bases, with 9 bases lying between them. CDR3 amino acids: CASKGGDYGYTF. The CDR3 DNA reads TGTGCCAGCAAAGGGGGAGACTATGGCTACACCTTC.

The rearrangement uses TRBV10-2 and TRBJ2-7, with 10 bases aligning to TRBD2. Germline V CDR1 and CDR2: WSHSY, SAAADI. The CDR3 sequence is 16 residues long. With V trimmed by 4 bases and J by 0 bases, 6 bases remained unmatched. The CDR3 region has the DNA TGCGCCAGCAGTGCTAGACCTAGCGGGAGCTCCTACGAGCAGTACTTC. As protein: CASSARPSGSSYEQYF.

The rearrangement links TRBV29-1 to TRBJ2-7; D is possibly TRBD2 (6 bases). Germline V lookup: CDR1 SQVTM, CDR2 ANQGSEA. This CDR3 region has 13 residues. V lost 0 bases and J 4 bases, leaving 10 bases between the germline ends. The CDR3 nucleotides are TGCAGCGTTGAAGAATCGGGAGTGTACGAGCAGTACTTC. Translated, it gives CSVEESGVYEQYF.

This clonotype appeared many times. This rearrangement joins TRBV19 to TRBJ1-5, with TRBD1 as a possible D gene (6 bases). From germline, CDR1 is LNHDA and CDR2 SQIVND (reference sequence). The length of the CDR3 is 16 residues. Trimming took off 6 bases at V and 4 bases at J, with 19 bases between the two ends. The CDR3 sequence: CASRGRDIESNQPQHF. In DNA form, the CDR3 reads TGTGCCAGTAGAGGCCGGGACATCGAATCAAATCAGCCCCAGCATTTT.

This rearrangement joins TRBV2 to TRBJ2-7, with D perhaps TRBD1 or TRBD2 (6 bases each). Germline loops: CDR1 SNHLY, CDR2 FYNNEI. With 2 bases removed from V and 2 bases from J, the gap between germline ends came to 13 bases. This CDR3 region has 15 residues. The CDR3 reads CASSESPGATYEQYF. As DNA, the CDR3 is TGTGCCAGCAGTGAAAGCCCGGGGGCAACCTACGAGCAGTACTTC.

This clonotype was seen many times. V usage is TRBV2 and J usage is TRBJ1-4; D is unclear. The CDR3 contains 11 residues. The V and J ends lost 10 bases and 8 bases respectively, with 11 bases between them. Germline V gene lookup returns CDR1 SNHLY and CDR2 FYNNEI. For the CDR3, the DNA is TGTGCCACGACCGAACAGGAAAAACTGTTTTTT. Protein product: CATTEQEKLFF. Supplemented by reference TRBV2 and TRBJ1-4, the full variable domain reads EPEVTQTPSHQVTQMGQEVILRCVPISNHLYFYWYRQILGQKVEFLVSFYNNEISEKSEIFDDQFSVERPDGSNFTLKIRSTKLEDSAMYFCATTEQEKLFFGSGTQLSVL.

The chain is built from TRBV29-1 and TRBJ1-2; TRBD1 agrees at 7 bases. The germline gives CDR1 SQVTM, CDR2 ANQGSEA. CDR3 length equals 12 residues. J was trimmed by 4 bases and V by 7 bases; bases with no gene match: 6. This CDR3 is CSDDRDLYGYTF. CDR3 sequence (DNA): TGCAGCGACGACAGGGATCTCTATGGCTACACCTTC.

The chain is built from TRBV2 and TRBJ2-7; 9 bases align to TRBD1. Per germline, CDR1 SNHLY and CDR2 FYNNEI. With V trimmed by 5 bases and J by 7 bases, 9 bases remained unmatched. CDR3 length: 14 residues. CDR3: CASSPWDRVEEQYF. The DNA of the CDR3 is TGTGCCAGCAGTCCTTGGGACAGGGTGGAGGAGCAGTACTTC.

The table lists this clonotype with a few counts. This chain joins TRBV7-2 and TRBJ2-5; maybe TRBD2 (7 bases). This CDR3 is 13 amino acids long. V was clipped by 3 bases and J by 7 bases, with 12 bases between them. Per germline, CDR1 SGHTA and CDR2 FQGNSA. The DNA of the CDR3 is TGTGCCAGCAGCTTGGGAGGGGGACCGACCCAGTACTTC. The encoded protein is CASSLGGGPTQYF.